One sample yielded the 8 T cell receptor beta chains listed below, sequenced in a study of cytomegalovirus exposure and HLA in healthy donors. The PCR made use of 60 Vbeta and 13 Jbeta primers. Only in-frame clones appear in the TCRdb table, and some are missing; sequencing was by immunoSEQ multiplex PCR. The sample lists fewer than 100,000 clones, over 60% occurring once. Sequencing was carried out using PBMCs. Receptor source: a man aged 60 to 69 in good health and CMV-seropositive.

About this clone itself: Relative to the germline gene, one junction end is altered; a read error may explain this. This chain joins TRBV10-2 and TRBJ2-2; no clear D. This CDR3 region has 14 residues. Germline CDR1 and CDR2: WSHSY and SAAADI. CDR3 DNA sequence: TGCTCCAGCAGTGAGGTTGGCGGCACCGGGGAGCTGTTTTTT. Protein product: CSSSEVGGTGELFF.

This clone was observed a few times. The chain employs TRBV13 and TRBJ2-1; 10 bases match TRBD1. After removal of 2 bases from V and 9 bases from J, the junction contained 7 bases not matched to a gene. From germline, CDR1 is PRHDT and CDR2 FYEKMQ (reference sequence). This CDR3 contains 15 residues. CDR3 coding DNA: TGTGCCAGCAGCTTATACGGGACAGGGGCCTTTGAGCAGTTCTTC. Its protein is CASSLYGTGAFEQFF.

The chain joins TRBV18 to TRBJ1-1; D is possibly TRBD1 (5 bases). Germline V gene data show CDR1 as KGHSH and CDR2 as LQKENI. The CDR3 spans 15 residues. Trimming took 4 bases from V and 3 from J, leaving 15 bases between them. In nucleotides, the CDR3 is TGTGCCAGCTCACGACTTCAGGGAATCGACACTGAAGCTTTCTTT. Its translation: CASSRLQGIDTEAFF.

This clone was seen only once. The chain is built from TRBV5-4 and TRBJ2-7; 10 nucleotides line up with TRBD2. Trimming at V came to 2 bases and at J to 6 bases, leaving 8 bases not matched to a gene. Looked up from germline, CDR1 is SGHNT and CDR2 is YYREEE (reference sequence). The CDR3 has 15 amino acids. As DNA, the CDR3 is TGTGCCAGCAGCTTTCAGGTAGCGGGGGGTGGCGAGCAGTACTTC. Translation gives CASSFQVAGGGEQYF.

Turning to this clone: Other nucleotide sequences from this sample produce the same CDR3. V is TRBV5-1 and J is TRBJ1-4; maybe TRBD1 (6 bases). Germline CDR1 and CDR2: SGHRS and YFSETQ. V was cut by 7 bases and J by 7 bases, with 17 bases left in between. The CDR3 extends over 14 amino acids. The DNA of the CDR3 is TGCGCCAGCTCCGGGGGGGGCCCTCGTGAAAAACTGTTTTTT. As protein: CASSGGGPREKLFF.

The chain recombines TRBV5-1 with TRBJ1-1; 10 nucleotides agree with TRBD1. CDR3 length: 15 residues. J lost 2 bases, V lost 3 bases, and 4 bases had no gene match. Germline V gives CDR1 SGHRS, CDR2 YFSETQ. CDR3 DNA: TGCGCCAGCAGCTACTGGACAGGGGGAAACACTGAAGCTTTCTTT. It yields the protein CASSYWTGGNTEAFF.

This CDR3 reads CASADRLSSETQYF. The CDR3 nucleotides are TGTGCCAGTGCTGACAGGTTGTCGTCAGAGACCCAGTACTTC. The V and J genes are TRBV19 and TRBJ2-5; tentative D call: TRBD1 (6 bases). Trimming stripped 8 bases from V and 4 bases from J, with 17 bases between. CDR3 size: 14 residues. The germline gives CDR1 LNHDA, CDR2 SQIVND (reference sequence).

The V and J genes are TRBV29-1 and TRBJ2-7; 7 bases agree with TRBD1. The V gene's germline CDR1 is SQVTM and CDR2 ANQGSEA. This CDR3 has 11 amino acids. Trimming at V came to 6 bases and at J to 5 bases, leaving 4 bases not matched to a gene. Written as DNA, the CDR3 is TGCAGCGTCGCCACAGGGGACGAGCAGTACTTC. Its protein product is CSVATGDEQYF.